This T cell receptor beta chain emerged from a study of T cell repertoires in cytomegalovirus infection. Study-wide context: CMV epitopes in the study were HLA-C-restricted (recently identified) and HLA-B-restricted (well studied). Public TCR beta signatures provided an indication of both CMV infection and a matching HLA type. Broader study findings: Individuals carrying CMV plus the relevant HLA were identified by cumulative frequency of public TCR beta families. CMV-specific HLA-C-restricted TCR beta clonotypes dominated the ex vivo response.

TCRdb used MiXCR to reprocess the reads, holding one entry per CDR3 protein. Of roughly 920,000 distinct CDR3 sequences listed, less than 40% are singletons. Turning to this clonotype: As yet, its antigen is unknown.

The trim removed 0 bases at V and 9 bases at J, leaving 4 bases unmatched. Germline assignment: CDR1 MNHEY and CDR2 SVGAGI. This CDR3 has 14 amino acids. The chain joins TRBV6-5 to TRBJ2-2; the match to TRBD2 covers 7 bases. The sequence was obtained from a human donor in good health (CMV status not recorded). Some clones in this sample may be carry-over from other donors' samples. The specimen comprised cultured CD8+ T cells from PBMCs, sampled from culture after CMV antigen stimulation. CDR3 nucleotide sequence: TGTGCCAGCAGTTACTCGATTGGGACTAGGGAGCTGTTTTTT. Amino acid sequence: CASSYSIGTRELFF.